Listed below are T cell receptor beta chains from one sample, sequenced in a study of T cell changes during pregnancy in multiple sclerosis. Data came from immunoSEQ multiplex PCR; TCRdb stores just in-frame clones and leaves some out. The profile shows 60,000 to 75,000 clones, 92% of them singletons. Sequencing was performed on peripheral blood, taken in the second trimester of pregnancy. The receptors come from a female donor in good health, enrolled as a control in a pregnancy study. CDR3s include the opening cysteine and the closing phenylalanine or tryptophan. The D gene is left open where the match is weak. Clone size is shown for a subset of rows, as once, few, many or a class of expanded clone.

clone size	J gene	D gene	V gene	CDR3 protein	CDR3 DNA
.	TRBJ1-1	TRBD1	TRBV4-2	CASSRGQGAASTEAFF	TGTGCCAGCAGCCGAGGACAGGGGGCGGCGAGCACTGAAGCTTTCTTT
.	TRBJ2-7	TRBD2	TRBV2	CASGRLAGVEQYF	TGTGCCAGCGGCCGGCTAGCGGGAGTTGAGCAGTACTTC
.	TRBJ2-1	TRBD1	TRBV19	CASSFYRGETYNEQFF	TGTGCCAGTAGTTTCTACAGGGGTGAGACCTACAATGAGCAGTTCTTC
.	TRBJ2-1	.	TRBV9	CASSVVGGRDNEQFF	TGTGCCAGCAGCGTAGTAGGTGGCAGGGACAATGAGCAGTTCTTC
.	TRBJ2-3	.	TRBV15	CATSRVGTYSGDTQYF	TGTGCCACCAGCAGAGTAGGAACTTATTCGGGAGATACGCAGTATTTT
.	TRBJ1-5	.	TRBV6-4	CASSAEANQPQHF	TGTGCCAGCAGTGCCGAGGCCAATCAGCCCCAGCATTTT
.	TRBJ1-2	.	TRBV30	CAWRGPGLPYGYTF	TGTGCCTGGAGGGGCCCAGGCTTACCGTATGGCTACACCTTC
.	TRBJ2-1	.	TRBV7-2	CASSLEPGSYNEQFF	TGTGCCAGCAGCTTAGAGCCGGGGAGTTACAATGAGCAGTTCTTC
.	TRBJ1-4	.	TRBV18	CASSPQGINEKLFF	TGTGCCAGCTCACCACAGGGGATAAATGAAAAACTGTTTTTT
.	TRBJ2-7	.	TRBV27	CASSLTGTAYEQYF	TGTGCCAGCAGTTTAACTGGTACAGCCTACGAGCAGTACTTC
.	TRBJ2-2	.	TRBV5-1	CASSLPGYGELFF	TGCGCCAGCAGCTTGCCGGGGTACGGGGAGCTGTTTTTT
.	TRBJ1-1	TRBD1	TRBV6-5	CASSTGQLTFF	TGTGCCAGCAGCACGGGACAGCTAACTTTCTTT
.	TRBJ2-7	.	TRBV19	CASSIGSGTYEQYF	TGTGCCAGTAGTATAGGATCAGGGACCTACGAGCAGTACTTC
.	TRBJ1-1	.	TRBV30	CAWSVSQGAFF	TGTGCCTGGAGTGTATCGCAGGGGGCTTTCTTT
.	TRBJ2-5	TRBD1	TRBV5-1	CASSAGQGETQYF	TGCGCCAGCAGCGCGGGACAGGGTGAGACCCAGTACTTC
.	TRBJ2-5	TRBD1	TRBV5-6	CASSLTGVGTETQYF	TGTGCCAGCAGCTTGACAGGGGTTGGGACGGAGACCCAGTACTTC
.	TRBJ2-7	TRBD2	TRBV6-1	CASSEAGLAGDDEQYF	TGTGCCAGCAGTGAAGCTGGACTAGCGGGAGACGACGAGCAGTACTTC
.	TRBJ2-1	TRBD2	TRBV7-8	CASSLGMFEGVAGLGEQFF	TGTGCCAGCAGCTTGGGAATGTTCGAAGGGGTAGCGGGACTTGGTGAGCAGTTCTTC
.	TRBJ2-1	.	TRBV5-1	CASSLGQGLYNEQFF	TGCGCCAGCAGCTTGGGCCAGGGGCTCTACAATGAGCAGTTCTTC
.	TRBJ1-3	TRBD1	TRBV5-1	CASIREDRGFHSGNTIYF	TGCGCCAGCATAAGAGAGGACAGGGGGTTCCACTCTGGAAACACCATATATTTT
once	TRBJ2-7	.	TRBV4-3	CASSQDQQAPCEQYF	TGCGCCAGCAGCCAAGATCAACAGGCCCCCTGCGAGCAGTACTTC
.	TRBJ2-1	.	TRBV6-5	CASSLRGNEQFF	TGTGCCAGCAGTCTCCGGGGGAATGAGCAGTTCTTC
.	TRBJ1-3	.	TRBV28	CASRSRAHSGNTIYF	TGTGCAAGCCGATCCAGGGCCCACTCTGGAAACACCATATATTTT
.	TRBJ1-1	TRBD1	TRBV10-3	CAIRGQGVYTEAFF	TGTGCCATCAGGGGACAGGGGGTGTACACTGAAGCTTTCTTT
.	TRBJ1-1	.	TRBV6-5	CASSPDERGTEAFF	TGTGCCAGCAGTCCCGACGAACGGGGGACTGAAGCTTTCTTT
few	TRBJ1-6	.	TRBV28	CASSLGGVDNSPLHF	TGTGCCAGCAGTTTAGGAGGGGTCGATAATTCACCCCTCCACTTT
.	TRBJ2-5	.	TRBV28	CASKQGRSGTQYF	TGTGCCAGCAAACAGGGTCGGTCGGGGACCCAGTACTTC
.	TRBJ2-3	TRBD2	TRBV6-1	CASRRAGGTDTQYF	TGTGCCAGCAGAAGGGCGGGGGGAACAGATACGCAGTATTTT
.	TRBJ2-5	.	TRBV4-1	CASSQQAYQETQYF	TGCGCCAGCAGCCAGCAGGCGTACCAAGAGACCCAGTACTTC
.	TRBJ2-3	TRBD2	TRBV7-2	CASSLVVSGSRTDTQYF	TGTGCCAGCAGCTTAGTGGTTAGCGGGTCCCGCACAGATACGCAGTATTTT
.	TRBJ1-1	TRBD1	TRBV9	CASTPQFTGVNTEAFF	TGTGCCAGCACCCCCCAGTTTACAGGGGTAAACACTGAAGCTTTCTTT
.	TRBJ2-7	TRBD2	TRBV7-9	CASSLEPSGRYEQYF	TGTGCCAGCAGCTTAGAGCCTAGCGGGAGGTACGAGCAGTACTTC
few	TRBJ2-7	.	TRBV6-6	CATEGSYEQYF	TGTGCCACCGAGGGTTCCTACGAGCAGTACTTC
.	TRBJ2-7	TRBD2	TRBV7-8	CASSLGSGAGAYEQYF	TGTGCCAGCAGCTTAGGAAGCGGAGCGGGAGCCTACGAGCAGTACTTC
.	TRBJ1-1	TRBD1	TRBV18	CASSPRTGDTEAFF	TGTGCCAGCTCACCTCGGACAGGGGACACTGAAGCTTTCTTT
.	TRBJ2-7	.	TRBV7-9	CASSPHSYEQYF	TGTGCCAGCAGCCCCCACTCCTACGAGCAGTACTTC
.	TRBJ1-3	.	TRBV4-3	CASSPDRRSGNTIYF	TGCGCCAGCAGCCCCGACAGGCGTTCTGGAAACACCATATATTTT
.	TRBJ2-3	.	TRBV4-1	CASSQDWSVVDTQYF	TGCGCCAGCAGCCAAGATTGGAGTGTTGTAGATACGCAGTATTTT
.	TRBJ2-1	TRBD2	TRBV7-7	CASSPQREDGEQFF	TGTGCTAGCAGCCCGCAGCGGGAAGATGGTGAGCAGTTCTTC
few	TRBJ1-1	.	TRBV7-9	CASSPSRVEAFF	TGTGCCAGCAGCCCGTCTCGGGTTGAAGCTTTCTTT
.	TRBJ2-7	TRBD1	TRBV5-4	CASSLAGGQGYEQYF	TGTGCCAGCAGCTTGGCCGGAGGACAGGGGTACGAGCAGTACTTC
.	TRBJ2-7	TRBD2	TRBV30	CAWSVGAGGVYEQYF	TGTGCCTGGAGTGTAGGAGCGGGAGGTGTCTACGAGCAGTACTTC
.	TRBJ2-3	.	TRBV11-2	CASINCYQVNTQYF	TGTGCCAGCATCAATTGCTACCAGGTAAATACGCAGTATTTT
.	TRBJ1-2	TRBD1	TRBV2	CASSDPQQGLTF	TGTGCCAGCAGTGATCCGCAACAGGGGCTAACCTTC
.	TRBJ1-1	.	TRBV2	CASSSTVNTEAFF	TGTGCCAGCAGTTCGACAGTAAACACTGAAGCTTTCTTT
.	TRBJ1-1	.	TRBV18	CASSPPSQNTEAFF	TGTGCCAGCTCACCACCTAGCCAGAACACTGAAGCTTTCTTT
few	TRBJ2-2	TRBD2	TRBV9	CASSVRDYLTGELFF	TGTGCCAGCAGCGTCCGGGACTACCTCACCGGGGAGCTGTTTTTT
few	TRBJ2-7	.	TRBV27	CASRPQVRPYEQYF	TGTGCCAGCAGACCACAGGTTCGGCCCTACGAGCAGTACTTC
.	TRBJ2-3	TRBD2	TRBV14	CASSQAAGGEDTQYF	TGTGCCAGCAGCCAAGCTGCGGGGGGTGAAGATACGCAGTATTTT
.	TRBJ2-5	TRBD2	TRBV6-1	CASSSSGGNQETQYF	TGTGCCAGCAGCAGTAGCGGGGGGAACCAAGAGACCCAGTACTTC
.	TRBJ2-3	TRBD2	TRBV7-6	CASSPLRTGGSFTDTQYF	TGTGCCAGCAGCCCCTTAAGAACGGGAGGAAGTTTCACAGATACGCAGTATTTT
.	TRBJ2-2	TRBD1	TRBV7-2	CASSLAQTGGTGELFF	TGTGCCAGCAGCTTAGCTCAAACAGGGGGCACCGGGGAGCTGTTTTTT
once	TRBJ1-1	TRBD1	TRBV6-1	CASQPKDRWAEAFF	TGTGCCAGCCAACCGAAGGACAGGTGGGCTGAAGCTTTCTTT
.	TRBJ2-7	.	TRBV11-2	CASSLAGQGYSNSYEQYF	TGTGCCAGCAGCTTAGCCGGTCAGGGATATTCAAACTCCTACGAGCAGTACTTC
.	TRBJ2-3	TRBD2	TRBV11-2	CASSLAGGWTDTQYF	TGTGCCAGCAGCTTGGCGGGAGGGTGGACAGATACGCAGTATTTT
.	TRBJ2-1	.	TRBV14	CASSREGGSYNEQFF	TGTGCCAGCAGCCGGGAGGGGGGCTCCTACAATGAGCAGTTCTTC
.	TRBJ2-1	TRBD2	TRBV5-1	CASSLGLAGFSEQFF	TGCGCCAGCAGCTTGGGGCTAGCGGGATTTAGTGAGCAGTTCTTC